This T cell receptor beta chain originates from a study of shared clonotypes between healthy human individuals. Study-wide findings and caveats: Naive subsets generally had larger estimated richness than memory subsets. Rarefaction gave evidence that sorted-subset sequencing remained incomplete despite large depth.

With respect to this clone: As yet, its antigen is unknown.

The assay was carried out at the deep level. Sequencing was performed with immunoSEQ multiplex PCR; in TCRdb, only in-frame clones are kept and a portion is missing. In the table there are about 680,000 clones, more than 70% of which are singletons. The split of CD4+ cells yielded CD45RA+ naive and CD45RA-negative memory subsets. Per the germline V gene, CDR1 is LNHNV and CDR2 is YYDKDF (reference sequence). Between the trimmed V and J ends, which lost 0 bases and 4 bases, there was a span of 10 bases. CDR3 size: 15 residues. Source material: memory CD4+ T cells sorted from blood. Subset reported: CD45RA-negative fraction. The TCR was taken from a woman in her thirties in good health. The chain is built from TRBV15 and TRBJ1-5; perhaps TRBD1 as D (6 bases). CDR3: CATSRDRGANQPQHF. The CDR3 DNA follows: TGTGCCACCAGCAGAGATCGGGGGGCTAATCAGCCCCAGCATTTT.